This entry concerns a single T cell receptor beta chain. The assay, immunoSEQ v3.0, was run at survey level. Only in-frame clones appear in the TCRdb table, and some are missing; sequencing was by immunoSEQ multiplex PCR. The sample carries some 35,000 clones, 85% to 95% recorded once. The germline gives CDR1 SGHNT, CDR2 YENEEA. Trimming stripped 3 bases from V and 8 bases from J, with 17 bases between. The CDR3 loop spans 15 amino acids. This sample is drawn from a study of long-term antiretroviral therapy in people with HIV. The study used samples holding about 0.9-10 million cryopreserved PBMC before DNA extraction.

The sequencing used unsorted PBMCs, collected 4.1 years after starting antiretroviral therapy. The sequence came from a woman aged 45-65 years with HIV. This sequence joins TRBV11-3 and TRBJ2-1, with D perhaps being TRBD1 or TRBD2 (5 bases each). The CDR3 reads CASSLRDVGRYEQFF. The CDR3, as DNA: TGTGCCAGCAGCTTGAGGGACGTCGGGCGATATGAGCAGTTCTTC.